Following are 5 T cell receptor beta chains from one sample sequenced in a study of T cells in Graves' hyperthyroidism and ophthalmopathy. The TCR beta CDR3 regions underwent amplification using RNA transcripts as the source. In the first-round RT-PCR of the TCR CDR3, the HTBI primer set was used. TCRdb recomputed calls from the multiplex PCR reads with MiXCR, one row per CDR3 protein. The table includes about 480,000 distinct CDR3 sequences, around 14% detected once. The sample consisted of blood. Source of these receptors: a woman aged 18 to 35 with Graves' hyperthyroidism.

The table lists this clonotype with many counts. J is TRBJ2-5 and V is TRBV27; either TRBD1 or TRBD2 may supply D (6 bases each). V shed 5 bases and J shed 9 bases, with 25 bases lying between them. CDR1 and CDR2 from the germline V gene are MNHEY and SMNVEV (reference sequence). CDR3 length equals 16 residues. CDR3 sequence: CASSPTREWPKGAQYF. The DNA for the CDR3 is TGTGCCAGCAGTCCTACCCGGGAGTGGCCTAAGGGGGCCCAGTACTTC.

This clonotype was seen at least ten times. This chain joins TRBV7-2 and TRBJ2-3; 7 bases are shared with TRBD2. CDR1 is SGHTA and CDR2 is FQGNSA in the germline V gene. Trimming cost V 5 bases and J 11 bases; bases outside gene matches: 13. The CDR3 totals 14 residues. Here the CDR3 reads CASSAPGGSGKQYF. Here the CDR3 DNA reads TGTGCCAGCAGCGCCCCCGGGGGGAGCGGGAAGCAGTATTTT. The full variable domain, rest sourced from reference TRBV7-2 and TRBJ2-3, is GAGVSQSPSNKVTEKGKDVELRCDPISGHTALYWYRQSLGQGLEFLIYFQGNSAPDKSGLPSDRFSAERTGGSVSTLTIQRTQQEDSAVYLCASSAPGGSGKQYFGPGTRLTVL.

This clonotype was picked up one time. The chain employs TRBV24-1 and TRBJ2-7, with TRBD1 matching 8 bases. Unmatched junction bases numbered 0, after V lost 5 bases and J lost 1 base. CDR3 length: 13 amino acids. Germline V lookup: CDR1 KGHDR, CDR2 SFDVKD. The CDR3, as DNA: TGTGCCACCAGTGGGACAGGGTCCTACGAGCAGTACTTC. It specifies CATSGTGSYEQYF.

This clonotype has only a few counts. The rearrangement joins TRBV5-1 to TRBJ1-4, with TRBD1 matching 8 bases. The V and J ends lost 4 bases and 8 bases, in that order; junction bases with no gene match: 7. CDR1 and CDR2 (germline): SGHRS, YFSETQ. The CDR3 consists of 14 residues. In DNA, the CDR3 is TGCGCCAGCAGCCCCACGACAGGGGAGGAAAAACTGTTTTTT. Its protein is CASSPTTGEEKLFF.

This clonotype has at least ten counts. CDR3 protein: CASSYRDYTEAFF. The CDR3, as DNA: TGTGCCAGCAGTTACCGGGATTACACTGAAGCTTTCTTT. This sequence joins TRBV6-1 and TRBJ1-1; no firm D call. Germline loops: CDR1 MNHNS, CDR2 SASEGT. The germline V and J ends were trimmed by 5 bases and 3 bases, with 10 bases remaining between them. CDR3 length: 13 residues.